This TCR beta chain was captured by sequencing in a study of T cells in Graves' hyperthyroidism and ophthalmopathy. Findings and caveats of the study: In validation, the model predicted ophthalmopathy. These predictions came a median about 6.2 months before onset. Most clonotypes expanded in thyroid above 0.001 were likewise present in blood.

Losses at the gene ends were 5 bases for V and 11 bases for J; bases not matched to a gene: 18. Looked up from germline, CDR1 is LNHDA and CDR2 is SQIVND (reference sequence). This CDR3 is built from 17 residues. Amplification yielded TCR beta CDR3 regions, with RNA transcripts as the source. An initial round of RT-PCR targeting the TCR CDR3 relied on the HTBI primer set. MiXCR, run by TCRdb on the multiplex PCR reads, gives a single entry per CDR3 protein. Altogether about 600,000 distinct CDR3 sequences are present, approximately 15% being singletons, with the ten largest covering roughly 7.1%. This clonotype was found a few times. Its antigen remains unidentified. Together with thyroid ultrasound, orbital computed tomography, serum thyroxine and TRAb, clinical symptoms were used for diagnoses.

The sequenced material came from blood. This clonotype was sampled from a young woman with Graves' ophthalmopathy. The gene calls are TRBV19 and TRBJ1-5; 10 bases are shared with TRBD1. The CDR3 loop is CASSSRTGGKALGAQHF. In nucleotides, the CDR3 is TGTGCCAGTAGTTCTCGGACAGGGGGAAAAGCCCTAGGGGCCCAGCATTTT. The whole variable domain, filled in from reference TRBV19 and TRBJ1-5, reads DGGITQSPKYLFRKEGQNVTLSCEQNLNHDAMYWYRQDPGQGLRLIYYSQIVNDFQKGDIAEGYSVSREKKESFPLTVTSAQKNPTAFYLCASSSRTGGKALGAQHFGDGTRLSIL.